These 15 T cell receptor beta chains share one sample of origin, sequenced in a study of identical twins. TCRdb re-analysed the 5' RACE reads in MiXCR, keeping a single row per CDR3 protein. Here the sample spans around 160,000 distinct CDR3 sequences, under 4.5% being singletons. Input material: memory T cells sorted from blood. The receptors were gathered from a man aged 18 to 30 in good health.

The sample holds many counts of this clonotype. The V gene is TRBV6-1, the J gene TRBJ2-1, with 9 bases aligning to TRBD1. V trimming: 6 bases; J trimming: 15 bases; junction bases outside the gene matches: 15. This CDR3 has 14 amino acids. Germline V gives CDR1 MNHNS, CDR2 SASEGT. In DNA form, the CDR3 reads TGTGCCAGCAGGGCTAAAGGAGGGGGACAGGGTATGTTCTTC. Residues: CASRAKGGGQGMFF.

In this sample, this clonotype turned up many times. The CDR3 is CASSPFPQRRAEAFF. CDR3 coding DNA: TGCGCCAGCAGCCCCTTCCCCCAGCGGAGGGCTGAAGCTTTCTTT. The chain has TRBV4-1 and TRBJ1-1; D gene unclear. The ends were cut back, 4 bases at V and 6 bases at J, with 18 bases in the middle. The V gene's germline CDR1 is MGHRA and CDR2 YSYEKL. This CDR3 has 15 residues.

This clonotype was picked up many times. The chain uses TRBV27 and TRBJ1-6; D call uncertain. This CDR3 comprises 15 residues. Germline V gene sequence: CDR1 MNHEY, CDR2 SMNVEV (reference sequence). Trimming removed 5 bases at V and 9 bases at J, with 17 bases between. In DNA, the CDR3 is TGTGCCAGCAGTAGAGGGCAAAACACGGGTTCACCCCTCCACTTT. Translated: CASSRGQNTGSPLHF.

This clonotype was seen a few times. The rearrangement joins TRBV18 to TRBJ2-1; 9 bases are a match to TRBD1. The germline CDR1 and CDR2 sequences are KGHSH and LQKENI. This CDR3 spans 15 amino acids. The J segment lost 3 bases and the V segment lost 3 bases, leaving 3 bases of the junction unmatched. Here the CDR3 DNA reads TGTGCCAGCTCACCCGGGACAGGGTACTACAATGAGCAGTTCTTC. Protein product: CASSPGTGYYNEQFF.

V is TRBV10-3 and J is TRBJ2-1; D is ambiguous. Germline CDR1 ENHRY, CDR2 SYGVKD. Trimming took off 2 bases at V and 8 bases at J, with 16 bases between the two ends. The CDR3 contains 15 residues. DNA of the CDR3: TGTGCCATCAGTGAGAACGGAGTCCAGATCGATGAGCAGTTCTTC. Its translation is CAISENGVQIDEQFF.

This clonotype was found many times. V gene TRBV24-1 combines with J gene TRBJ2-7; possibly TRBD1 for D (5 bases). Per germline, CDR1 KGHDR and CDR2 SFDVKD. Trimming removed 2 bases at V and 5 bases at J, with 9 bases between. This CDR3 comprises 13 residues. CDR3 region: CATSDSRVNEQYF. CDR3 bases: TGTGCCACCAGTGATTCCAGGGTTAACGAGCAGTACTTC.

This clonotype was observed many times. This rearrangement joins TRBV6-1 to TRBJ2-7; possible D gene TRBD2, 6 bases. CDR1 and CDR2 from the germline V gene are MNHNS and SASEGT. V lost 1 base and J 7 bases, leaving 11 bases between the germline ends. The CDR3 spans 13 residues. The CDR3 sequence: CASSEVGRSEQYV. The CDR3 bases are TGTGCCAGCAGTGAAGTCGGGAGATCTGAGCAGTACGTC.

This clonotype was seen at least ten times. The chain employs TRBV6-1 and TRBJ2-1; 11 bases match TRBD2. CDR3 length equals 13 residues. V shed 7 bases, J shed 12 bases, and the junction held 8 bases outside the gene matches. The germline V gene has CDR1 MNHNS and CDR2 SASEGT. The CDR3 bases are TGTGCCAGCACCGTAGCGGGAGGGCGAGGGCAGTTCTTC. Protein product: CASTVAGGRGQFF.

This clonotype was counted at least ten times. The rearrangement joins TRBV20-1 to TRBJ2-5; D tentatively reads TRBD1 or TRBD2 (5 bases each). V was clipped by 0 bases and J by 5 bases, with 16 bases between them. The V gene's germline CDR1 is DFQATT and CDR2 SNEGSKA (reference sequence). The CDR3 runs 15 residues. In DNA form, the CDR3 reads TGCAGTGCTAGAGAAGAGGGGTTCAGTTGGGAGACCCAGTACTTC. Protein product: CSAREEGFSWETQYF.

At least ten counts were recorded for this clonotype. The gene calls are TRBV12-3 or TRBV12-4 and TRBJ1-4; tentatively, D is TRBD1 (6 bases). V was trimmed by 3 bases and J by 8 bases, leaving 13 bases between them. This CDR3 has 14 amino acids. The CDR3 spells CASSFGGTGEKLFF. In DNA form, the CDR3 reads TGTGCCAGCAGTTTCGGGGGAACAGGGGAAAAACTGTTTTTT.

Many counts were recorded for this clonotype. This chain links TRBV25-1 with TRBJ2-1; 8 nucleotides line up with TRBD2. With 2 bases clipped from V and 6 bases from J, the junction kept 6 bases outside the gene matches. The CDR3 covers 15 residues. The V gene's germline CDR1 is MGHDK and CDR2 SYGVNS. The DNA of the CDR3 is TGTGCCAGCAGTGAAAATAGCGGGATTGTCAATGAGCAGTTCTTC. This gives the protein CASSENSGIVNEQFF. Drawing the rest from reference TRBV25-1 and TRBJ2-1, the complete variable domain is EADIYQTPRYLVIGTGKKITLECSQTMGHDKMYWYQQDPGMELHLIHYSYGVNSTEKGDLSSESTVSRIRTEHFPLTLESARPSHTSQYLCASSENSGIVNEQFFGPGTRLTVL.

This clonotype was seen ten or more times. The gene calls are TRBV3-1 and TRBJ1-2; D unclear. V lost 4 bases and J lost 4, with 16 bases in between. This CDR3 is built from 15 residues. Germline CDR1 LGHDT, CDR2 YNNKEL (reference sequence). The CDR3 DNA reads TGTGCCAGCAGCCTATCGAACCGGCGGGTCTATGGCTACACCTTC. It specifies CASSLSNRRVYGYTF.

In this sample, this clonotype turned up many times. J is TRBJ1-5 and V is TRBV7-2; TRBD1 might be the D (5 bases). The CDR3 runs 19 residues. CDR1 and CDR2 (germline): SGHTA, FQGNSA. V shed 0 bases and J shed 3 bases, with 21 bases lying between them. DNA for the CDR3: TGTGCCAGCAGCTTAGCGGCGACAGCTAAGGCGCTTATCAATCAGCCCCAGCATTTT. Translating gives CASSLAATAKALINQPQHF.

This clonotype was found many times. The rearrangement uses TRBV6-2 or TRBV6-3 and TRBJ1-2; D is possibly TRBD1 (5 bases). V was pared by 6 bases and J by 4 bases, with 12 bases between. Per the germline V gene, CDR1 is MNHEY and CDR2 is SVGEGT. CDR3 length: 13 residues. CDR3 amino acids: CASRYTGLYGYTF. In DNA form, the CDR3 reads TGTGCCAGCAGATATACAGGTCTCTATGGCTACACCTTC.

This clonotype has a count of ten or more. The chain combines TRBV6-2 or TRBV6-3 with TRBJ2-2; possible D gene TRBD1, 5 bases. The CDR3 has 16 amino acids. The ends were cut back, 3 bases at V and 0 bases at J, with 11 bases in the middle. Germline V gene sequence: CDR1 MNHEY, CDR2 SVGEGT. The CDR3 nucleotides are TGTGCCAGCAGTTATAGACAGTCCGCGAACACCGGGGAGCTGTTTTTT. Its protein product is CASSYRQSANTGELFF.